This TCR beta chain was sequenced during a study of OX40 agonist ivuxolimab in advanced cancers. Whole-study context: A male proportion of approximately 83% was recorded, with mean age about 60 years and range roughly 20 to 85. Study findings and constraints: Patients who responded partially at 0.1-3.0 mg/kg showed clonal expansion ranking among the lowest. Among expanded peripheral T cells, antigen specificity went undetermined.

This table comes from immunoSEQ multiplex PCR, and its TCRdb copy is limited to in-frame clones, with some not included. The table lists approximately 81,000 clones, about 88% of them singletons. Drawing of blood for sampling happened at baseline, at cycle 4 day 1, and at cycle 7 day 1. V gave up 4 bases and J gave up 1 base, with 10 bases separating them. This CDR3 is built from 14 residues. Germline V gene sequence: CDR1 SGHTA, CDR2 FQGTGA. In its sample, this clone was seen a few times. The target antigen is unknown. This receptor was identified in an adult with an advanced solid tumor such as melanoma, head and neck, liver or kidney cancer. V usage is TRBV7-3 and J usage is TRBJ1-1; D remains unclear. Sequencing used CD4+ or CD8+ T cells sorted from blood, obtained in a trial of the OX40 agonist ivuxolimab. In DNA, the CDR3 is TGTGCCAGCAGCTCACATAGTACGAACACTGAAGCTTTCTTT. The encoded protein is CASSSHSTNTEAFF.